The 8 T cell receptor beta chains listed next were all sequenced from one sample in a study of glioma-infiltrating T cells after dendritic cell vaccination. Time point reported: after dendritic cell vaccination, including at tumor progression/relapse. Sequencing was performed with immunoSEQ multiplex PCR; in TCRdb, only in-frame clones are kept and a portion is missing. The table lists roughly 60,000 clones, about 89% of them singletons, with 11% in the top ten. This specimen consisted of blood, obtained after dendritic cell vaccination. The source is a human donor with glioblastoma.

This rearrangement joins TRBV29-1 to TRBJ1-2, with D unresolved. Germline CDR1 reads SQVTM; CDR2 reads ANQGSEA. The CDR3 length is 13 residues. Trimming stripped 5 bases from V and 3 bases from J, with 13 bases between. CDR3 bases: TGCAGCGTTTTAGTGGAGAAGGACTATGGCTACACCTTC. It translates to CSVLVEKDYGYTF.

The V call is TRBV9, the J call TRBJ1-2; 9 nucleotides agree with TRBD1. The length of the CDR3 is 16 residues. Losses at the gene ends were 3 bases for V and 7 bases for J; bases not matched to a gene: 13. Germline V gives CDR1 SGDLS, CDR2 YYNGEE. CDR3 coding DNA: TGTGCCAGCAGCGAAGGACAGGGGCCTCCCTTTTTTGGCTACACCTTC. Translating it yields CASSEGQGPPFFGYTF.

CDR3 residues: CASSLQGNTEAFF. The CDR3 DNA reads TGCGCCAGCAGCCTACAGGGGAACACTGAAGCTTTCTTT. This chain joins TRBV4-3 and TRBJ1-1; tentative D call: TRBD1 (6 bases). Trimming removed 4 bases at V and 1 base at J, with 7 bases between. Germline CDR1 reads LGHNA; CDR2 reads YSLEER. The CDR3 length is 13 residues.

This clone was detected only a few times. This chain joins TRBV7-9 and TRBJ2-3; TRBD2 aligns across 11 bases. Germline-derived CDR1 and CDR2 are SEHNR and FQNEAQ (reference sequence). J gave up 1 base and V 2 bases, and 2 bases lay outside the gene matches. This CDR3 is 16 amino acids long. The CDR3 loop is CASSLLAGGGTDTQYF. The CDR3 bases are TGTGCCAGCAGCTTATTAGCGGGGGGGGGCACAGATACGCAGTATTTT.

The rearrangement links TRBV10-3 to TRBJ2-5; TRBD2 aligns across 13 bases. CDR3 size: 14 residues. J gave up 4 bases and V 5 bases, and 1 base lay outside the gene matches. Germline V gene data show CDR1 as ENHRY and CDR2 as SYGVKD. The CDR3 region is CAISRTSGGETQYF. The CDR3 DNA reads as TGTGCCATCAGTCGGACTAGCGGGGGAGAGACCCAGTACTTC.

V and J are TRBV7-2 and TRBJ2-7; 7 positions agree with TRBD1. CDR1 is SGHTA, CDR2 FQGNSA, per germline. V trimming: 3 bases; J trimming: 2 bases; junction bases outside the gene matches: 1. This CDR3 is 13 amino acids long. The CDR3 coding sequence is TGTGCCAGCAGCTTGACAGGGACCTACGAGCAGTACTTC. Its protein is CASSLTGTYEQYF.

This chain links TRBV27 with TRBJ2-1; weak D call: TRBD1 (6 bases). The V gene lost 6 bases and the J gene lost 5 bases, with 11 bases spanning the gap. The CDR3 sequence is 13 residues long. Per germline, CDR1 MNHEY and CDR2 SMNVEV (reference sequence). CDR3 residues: CASRRTDHNEQFF. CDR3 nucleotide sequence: TGTGCCAGCAGGCGGACAGATCACAATGAGCAGTTCTTC.

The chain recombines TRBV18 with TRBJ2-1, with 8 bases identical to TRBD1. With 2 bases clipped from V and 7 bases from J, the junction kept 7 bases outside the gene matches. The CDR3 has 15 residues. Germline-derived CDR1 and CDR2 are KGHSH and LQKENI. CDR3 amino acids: CASSPTGQGINEQFF. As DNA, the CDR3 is TGTGCCAGCTCACCAACCGGACAGGGAATAAATGAGCAGTTCTTC.